This TCR beta chain derives from a study of blood T cell repertoires in COVID-19. Turning to the study itself: Some COVID-19 samples were acute and others convalescent; all came from the United States, Italy and Spain. From T cells, B-cell-depleted T cells, or PBMCs came the material, which was cDNA or gDNA.

Per the germline V gene, CDR1 is SGHAT and CDR2 is FQNNGV. The CDR3 is made up of 13 amino acids. Trimming took off 6 bases at V and 3 bases at J, with 11 bases between the two ends. In the original workflow: By means of reference gene primer amplification, nucleated cell counts were estimated. Only in-frame clones appear in the TCRdb table, and some are missing; sequencing was by immunoSEQ multiplex PCR. The D gene and trimming were derived from the DNA, and the V and J assignments and clone size from that table. The sample lists a few hundred thousand clones; about nine tenths were seen once. The sequence came from a man aged 65 to 85 with acute or convalescent COVID-19. J is TRBJ1-2 and V is TRBV11-2, with D possibly TRBD1 on 6 matching bases. The sequencing sample was made of peripheral blood. The CDR3 nucleotides read TGTGCCAGCAGTCGGGACACCTACTATGGCTACACCTTC. This codes for CASSRDTYYGYTF.